The rows below give T cell receptor beta chains drawn from one sample of a study of blood T cells in healthy people across ages. TCRdb fed the 5' RACE reads into MiXCR, producing one record per CDR3 protein. The sample lists approximately 820,000 distinct CDR3 sequences; roughly 44% were seen once. Sequenced material: blood. These receptors were collected from a man aged 55-75 years in good health. The CDR3 runs from the conserved cysteine through the conserved F or W. D genes are given only for firm matches. A row's size may be missing; if present it is once, few, many or a size class.

>TRBJ2-3|TRBV29-1|.|14|.
TGCAGCGTTGCAAGGGACGTTAACACAGATACGCAGTATTTT
CSVARDVNTDTQYF
>TRBJ1-1|TRBV12-3/TRBV12-4|.|13|.
TGTGCCAGCAGTTTAGGAGATCTCACTGAAGCTTTCTTT
CASSLGDLTEAFF
>TRBJ2-1|TRBV7-3|TRBD1|17|.
TGTGCCAGCAGCCCACTACAGGGGGCCCACTATTACAATGAGCAGTTCTTC
CASSPLQGAHYYNEQFF
>TRBJ2-5|TRBV9|TRBD2|16|few
TGTGCCAGCAGCTCCCTGAGGAGCGGGGGTCGAGAGACCCAGTACTTC
CASSSLRSGGRETQYF
>TRBJ2-7|TRBV4-1|TRBD1|14|.
TGCGCCAGCAGCCTAGTAAAGACAGGGGGCGAGCAGTACTTC
CASSLVKTGGEQYF
>TRBJ2-5|TRBV5-1|TRBD2|16|.
TGCGCCAGCAGCCAAGAGCGGGGGGGCATCGCAGAGACCCAGTACTTC
CASSQERGGIAETQYF
>TRBJ2-7|TRBV20-1|.|16|.
TGCAGTGCTAGAGATTATCGCAAAGTGAGCTCCTACGAGCAGTACTTC
CSARDYRKVSSYEQYF
>TRBJ2-4|TRBV2|.|11|few
TGTGCCAGCAAACAGAGCCACATTCAGTACTTC
CASKQSHIQYF
>TRBJ2-7|TRBV6-2/TRBV6-3|TRBD1|15|.
TGTGCCAGCAGTTACCGGACAGGGCGAGCCTACGAGCAGTACTTC
CASSYRTGRAYEQYF
>TRBJ2-6|TRBV9|.|19|once
TGTGCCAGCAGCGTACAGTGGGACCATGAACACTCTGGGGCCAACGTCCTGACTTTC
CASSVQWDHEHSGANVLTF
>TRBJ2-2|TRBV6-1|.|14|.
TGTGCCAGCAGTGTCGGTAGGGTAACCGGGGAGCTGTTTTTT
CASSVGRVTGELFF
>TRBJ2-1|TRBV5-1|.|16|.
TGCGCCAGCAGTCGCGCCCCGGGCCGCTCCTACAATGAGCAGTTCTTC
CASSRAPGRSYNEQFF
>TRBJ2-7|TRBV29-1|.|12|.
TGCAGCGTTGAAGGGCCAAATTGGGAGCAGTACTTC
CSVEGPNWEQYF
>TRBJ2-2|TRBV11-2|TRBD1|16|.
TGTGCCAGCAGCCCAAGGGACAGGAGGAACACCGGGGAGCTGTTTTTT
CASSPRDRRNTGELFF
>TRBJ2-5|TRBV3-1|.|13|few
TGTGCCAGCAGCCAAGCACGGGACCAGACCCAGTACTTC
CASSQARDQTQYF
>TRBJ2-1|TRBV25-1|TRBD1|15|.
TGTGCCAGCAGTGCTCCGACAGGGACGGACAATGTGCAGTTCTTC
CASSAPTGTDNVQFF
>TRBJ2-7|TRBV7-2|.|14|.
TGTGCCTGCAGCCCTGTAAGCTATTCCTACGAGCAGTACTTC
CACSPVSYSYEQYF
>TRBJ1-1|TRBV6-6|.|16|.
TGTGCCAGCAGTCCCCGGACCTCGACGAAGAACACTGAAGCTTTCTTT
CASSPRTSTKNTEAFF
>TRBJ1-2|TRBV12-3/TRBV12-4|.|14|few
TGTGCCAGCAGTTTATCGTCCGGAGGGCATGGCTACACCTTC
CASSLSSGGHGYTF
>TRBJ2-7|TRBV9|TRBD2|15|.
TGTGCCAGCAGCCTACGTAGCGGGGCTAACTACGAGCAGTACTTC
CASSLRSGANYEQYF
>TRBJ2-5|TRBV7-9|TRBD1|15|.
TGTGCCAGCAGCTCGGTCTGGGACAGGCAAGAGACCCAGTACTTC
CASSSVWDRQETQYF
>TRBJ1-5|TRBV20-1|.|13|.
TGCAGTGCTGGCAGGGGCGGCAATCAGCCCCAGCATTTT
CSAGRGGNQPQHF
>TRBJ2-5|TRBV29-1|.|15|.
TGCAGCGCCTGGACTGGGGACCATAGCCAAGAGACCCAGTACTTC
CSAWTGDHSQETQYF
>TRBJ2-5|TRBV5-1|TRBD1|15|.
TGCGCCAGCAGCCGGACAGGAACGTACCAAGAGACCCAGTACTTC
CASSRTGTYQETQYF